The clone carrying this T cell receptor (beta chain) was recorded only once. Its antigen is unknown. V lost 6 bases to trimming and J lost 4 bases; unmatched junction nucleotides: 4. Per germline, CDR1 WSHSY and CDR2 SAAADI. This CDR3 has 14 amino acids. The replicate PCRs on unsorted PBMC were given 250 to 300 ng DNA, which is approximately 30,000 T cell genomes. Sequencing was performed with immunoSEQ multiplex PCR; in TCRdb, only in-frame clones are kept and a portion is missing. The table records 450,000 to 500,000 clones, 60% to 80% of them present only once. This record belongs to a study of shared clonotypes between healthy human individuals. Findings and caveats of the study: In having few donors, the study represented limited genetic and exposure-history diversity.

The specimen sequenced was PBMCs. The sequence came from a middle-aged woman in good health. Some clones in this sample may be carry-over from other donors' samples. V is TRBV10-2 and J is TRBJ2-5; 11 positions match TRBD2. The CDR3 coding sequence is TGCGCCAGCAGGGTAGGACTAGCGGGAGAGACCCAGTACTTC. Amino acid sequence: CASRVGLAGETQYF.